This TCR beta chain originates from a study of blood T cell repertoires in COVID-19. Study as a whole: Acute and convalescent COVID-19 specimens originated in the United States, Italy and Spain.

This clone was seen a handful of times. Using immunoSEQ multiplex PCR, the repertoire was profiled, and TCRdb retains in-frame clones only, with some absent. The table lists fewer than 300,000 clones, approximately 90% of them singletons, with 2.2% in the top ten. The CDR3 totals 17 residues. The germline gives CDR1 SGHVS, CDR2 FQNEAQ. The J segment lost 6 bases and the V segment lost 3 bases, leaving 8 bases of the junction unmatched. The origin of this receptor is a woman aged 30 to 39 with COVID-19, enrolled during active disease. The sequencing input was peripheral blood. This sequence joins TRBV7-8 and TRBJ2-3; 14 nucleotides line up with TRBD2. In DNA form, the CDR3 reads TGTGCCAGCAGCTTCACCGGGACTAGCGGGAGTGGTGATACGCAGTATTTT. This codes for CASSFTGTSGSGDTQYF.